The 14 T cell receptor beta chains given below trace back to one sample, sequenced in a study of CXCR3-negative and CXCR3-positive naive CD8 T cells. The libraries of TRB cDNA were prepared using 5' RACE with UMI labels. TCRdb re-called the 5' RACE reads; every CDR3 protein appears as one record, without DNA. This sample's clone table lists about 56,000 distinct CDR3 sequences. Sample: memory CD8+ T cells from blood. The receptors come from a human donor in good health. Some clones in this sample may be carry-over from other donors' samples.

This chain connects TRBV7-7 to TRBJ2-5. Germline V lookup: CDR1 SSHAT, CDR2 FNYEAQ (reference sequence). CDR3 length: 15 amino acids. The CDR3 sequence: CASSSAQKGKETQYF.

The rearrangement joins TRBV19 to TRBJ2-1; TCRdb's D gene call, TRBD1, goes unchecked for lack of DNA. This CDR3 is 14 amino acids long. CDR1 and CDR2 (germline): LNHDA, SQIVND (reference sequence). The CDR3 sequence is CASSPRQAGDEQFF.

The rearrangement links TRBV12-3 or TRBV12-4 to TRBJ2-3; TCRdb's D call, TRBD1, is unchecked because there is no DNA. The CDR3 totals 15 residues. The CDR3 protein is CASSPGTGDTDTQYF.

The rearrangement links TRBV10-1 to TRBJ2-2; the TCRdb call, TRBD1, lacks DNA for checking. This CDR3 region has 18 residues. Germline V gene lookup returns CDR1 WNHNN and CDR2 SYGVQD (reference sequence). Here the CDR3 reads CASIKGTAHTDATGELFF.

The chain uses TRBV7-6 and TRBJ2-2. Germline assignment: CDR1 SGHVS and CDR2 FNYEAQ. The CDR3 is 12 amino acids. The CDR3 region is CASNLNTGELFF.

The J gene is TRBJ1-6, the V gene TRBV29-1; TCRdb reports TRBD1, a call that lacks DNA to check it against. The CDR3 totals 13 residues. Germline-derived CDR1 and CDR2 are SQVTM and ANQGSEA. The chain's CDR3 is CSASEGSLGPLHF.

The chain joins TRBV6-5 to TRBJ2-1; TCRdb gives TRBD2 as the D gene, but with no DNA this cannot be confirmed. Germline V lookup: CDR1 MNHEY, CDR2 SVGAGI. The CDR3 spans 14 residues. The CDR3 loop reads CASSLAGRNNEQFF.

This chain links TRBV9 with TRBJ2-1. This CDR3 region has 15 residues. From germline, CDR1 is SGDLS and CDR2 YYNGEE. CDR3 amino acids: CASSADAMLNREQFF.

The V gene is TRBV3-1, the J gene TRBJ2-4; TCRdb outputs TRBD1, but without DNA this stays unchecked. Looked up from germline, CDR1 is LGHDT and CDR2 is YNNKEL (reference sequence). The CDR3 length is 19 residues. Here the CDR3 reads CASSQHWTGASPLKNVQYF. The full variable domain, with the rest looked up from reference TRBV3-1 and TRBJ2-4, is DTAVSQTPKYLVTQMGNDKSIKCEQNLGHDTMYWYKQDSKKFLKIMFSYNNKELIINETVPNRFSPKSPDKAHLNLHINSLELGDSAVYFCASSQHWTGASPLKNVQYFGAGTRLSVL.

This rearrangement joins TRBV12-3 or TRBV12-4 to TRBJ2-3; TCRdb reports TRBD2, a call that lacks DNA to check it against. The CDR3 extends over 13 amino acids. The CDR3 loop reads CATGRGSTDTQYF.

The chain carries TRBV14 and TRBJ2-1; as DNA is missing, the TRBD2 call by TCRdb cannot be tested. The CDR3 consists of 18 residues. CDR1 and CDR2 (germline): SGHDN, FVKESK. The CDR3 sequence: CASSQTKGQSAKYNEQFF.

The V call is TRBV19, the J call TRBJ2-7; TCRdb gives TRBD1 as the D gene, but with no DNA this cannot be confirmed. Per the germline V gene, CDR1 is LNHDA and CDR2 is SQIVND (reference sequence). This CDR3 region has 14 residues. The CDR3 sequence: CASSIRDSSYGQYF.

The CDR3 protein is CSVQGPGEQYF. The chain carries TRBV29-1 and TRBJ2-7; TCRdb names TRBD1, which stays unverified in the absence of DNA. This CDR3 region has 11 residues. The germline V gene encodes CDR1 SQVTM and CDR2 ANQGSEA.

The J gene is TRBJ2-5, the V gene TRBV28. Germline CDR1 MDHEN, CDR2 SYDVKM. The CDR3 contains 13 residues. CDR3 residues: CASRSPDVETQYF.